A selection of T cell receptor beta chains follows, all from one sample in a study of lymphopenia after photon versus proton radiotherapy. Sequencing was performed with immunoSEQ multiplex PCR; in TCRdb, only in-frame clones are kept and a portion is missing. The data contain roughly 45,000 clones, roughly 87% of them singletons. The sequencing used peripheral blood, collected from a patient treated with photon-based radiotherapy. Source of these receptors: a middle-aged man with gastric cancer. The CDR3 runs from the conserved cysteine through the conserved F or W. The D gene is left open where the match is weak. Clone sizes are given selectively: once, few, many, or a class where the clone is expanded.

TRBD1,TRBJ1-4,.,TRBV7-6,TGTGCCAGCAGCCCCAAGGGCAGAGGGACAGGGGGGACTAATGAAAAACTGTTTTTT,CASSPKGRGTGGTNEKLFF
TRBD1,TRBJ2-1,once,TRBV4-1,TGCGCCAGCAGCCAAGTGAAGGGGGCCCACTACAATGAGCAGTTCTTC,CASSQVKGAHYNEQFF
TRBD2,TRBJ2-5,.,TRBV6-4,TGTGCCAGCAGTGCGACGGCTAGCGGGGAGACCCAGTACTTC,CASSATASGETQYF
.,TRBJ2-2,.,TRBV19,TGTGCCAGTAGTATCGGGCTCTTCAACACCGGGGAGCTGTTTTTT,CASSIGLFNTGELFF
TRBD1,TRBJ2-7,.,TRBV6-1,TGTGCCAGCAGTCCGCCGGGACAGGGCCACGAGCAGTACTTC,CASSPPGQGHEQYF
TRBD1,TRBJ2-7,.,TRBV19,TGTGCCAGTAGCTCCGGAAGTCGACAGGGGGAGCGCCACGAGCAGTACTTC,CASSSGSRQGERHEQYF
TRBD2,TRBJ2-3,few,TRBV6-4,TGTGCCAGCAGCCCCGGGACTAGCGGGGTTACGCAGTATTTT,CASSPGTSGVTQYF
.,TRBJ2-5,.,TRBV7-7,TGTGCTAGCAGCCCCATCCTGACAGGACCCGAGACCCAGTACTTC,CASSPILTGPETQYF
.,TRBJ1-1,.,TRBV7-2,TGTGCCAGCAGCTTAGCCAGGGGAGAGTACACTGAAGCTTTCTTT,CASSLARGEYTEAFF
TRBD2,TRBJ2-7,.,TRBV6-6,TGTGCCAGCAACGGGCAAGCGGGGGGGGGTCACGAGCAGTACTTC,CASNGQAGGGHEQYF
.,TRBJ1-1,.,TRBV5-1,TGCGCCAGCAGCTCCGTCATGAACACTGAAGCTTTCTTT,CASSSVMNTEAFF
.,TRBJ2-5,.,TRBV5-1,TGCGCCAGCAGCTTGAATCGGCAGCAAGAGACCCAGTACTTC,CASSLNRQQETQYF
.,TRBJ2-3,.,TRBV5-1,TGCGCCAGCAGCTTGCGCGGGGTGGGGACAGATACGCAGTATTTT,CASSLRGVGTDTQYF
.,TRBJ2-6,.,TRBV19,TGTGCCAGTTCCACTTTGGCGGATGGGGCCAACGTCCTGACTTTC,CASSTLADGANVLTF
.,TRBJ1-4,few,TRBV2,TGTGCCAGCAGTGCCGGGACGGCTGGCGAAAAACTGTTTTTT,CASSAGTAGEKLFF
.,TRBJ1-5,.,TRBV6-6,TGTGCCAGCAGTACCGGGGTCGAAAGCAATCAGCCCCAGCATTTT,CASSTGVESNQPQHF
.,TRBJ1-3,once,TRBV29-1,TGCAGCGTTGCAGGGGTAGATGGAAACACCATATATTTT,CSVAGVDGNTIYF
.,TRBJ2-7,.,TRBV6-5,TGTGCCAGCAGTTCAGAACAGTGGGACGAGCAGTACTTC,CASSSEQWDEQYF
.,TRBJ2-7,.,TRBV7-9,TGTGCCAGCAGCTTAGTGACTATCGGACAAGACGAGCAGTACTTC,CASSLVTIGQDEQYF
.,TRBJ2-1,.,TRBV5-1,TGCGCCAGCAGCTATGGGGTAAACTCCTACAATGAGCAGTTCTTC,CASSYGVNSYNEQFF
.,TRBJ1-6,.,TRBV30,TGTGCCTGGAGTGCCCCCTTCGTGGGGCCCCTCCACTTT,CAWSAPFVGPLHF
TRBD1,TRBJ1-4,.,TRBV6-5,TGTGCCAGCAGTAGAGGGGGCCAGGAGGGAGGAAAACTGTTTTTT,CASSRGGQEGGKLFF
.,TRBJ1-1,.,TRBV6-5,TGTGCCAGCATTCCGCTGGGGGTTATGAACACTGAAGCTTTCTTT,CASIPLGVMNTEAFF
.,TRBJ2-5,.,TRBV7-8,TGTGCCAGCAGCACCGACAGTGACGAGACCCAGTACTTC,CASSTDSDETQYF
TRBD1,TRBJ2-7,.,TRBV6-1,TGTGCCAGCAGGGGACAGGTAGACGTCTTCTACGAGCAGTACTTC,CASRGQVDVFYEQYF
.,TRBJ2-5,.,TRBV21-1,TGTGCCAGCAGCCTCTTCTTGGATAGGGTATCTCAAGAGACCCAGTACTTC,CASSLFLDRVSQETQYF
TRBD1,TRBJ2-2,.,TRBV14,TGTGCCAGCAGCCTCAGGGGGCCAAACACCGGGGAGCTGTTTTTT,CASSLRGPNTGELFF
.,TRBJ1-5,.,TRBV7-7,TGTGCTAGCAGCCCCGGACCCGATCAGCCCCAGCATTTT,CASSPGPDQPQHF
TRBD2,TRBJ2-7,few,TRBV19,TGTGCCAGTAGTATAGTTAGCGGGGGCGAGCAGTACTTC,CASSIVSGGEQYF
.,TRBJ1-1,.,TRBV10-3,TGTGCCATCAGTCGCACCGACGGCAGTGAAGCTTTCTTT,CAISRTDGSEAFF
.,TRBJ1-1,.,TRBV2,TGTGCCAGCAGGGATCGCGGACGACCAATGAATAAGAACACTGAAGCTTTCTTT,CASRDRGRPMNKNTEAFF
TRBD1,TRBJ2-2,.,TRBV27,TGTGCCAGCAGCCAGGGGACAGATAACACCGGGGAGCTGTTTTTT,CASSQGTDNTGELFF
.,TRBJ2-2,.,TRBV25-1,TGTGCCAGCACCGGAGTGGCAGACATCACCGGGGAGCTGTTTTTT,CASTGVADITGELFF
TRBD1,TRBJ1-2,.,TRBV29-1,TGCAGCGTTCTAGCAGGGGGTATTGGCTACACCTTC,CSVLAGGIGYTF
.,TRBJ1-3,few,TRBV27,TGTGCCAGCAGCCTGACAGTCTCTGGAAACACCATATATTTT,CASSLTVSGNTIYF
.,TRBJ2-3,.,TRBV7-2,TGTGCCAGCAGCCTCCCCTCCACAGATACGCAGTATTTT,CASSLPSTDTQYF
.,TRBJ1-2,.,TRBV28,TGTGCCAGCACTCCACGGTCCAACTTTAACTATGGCTACACCTTC,CASTPRSNFNYGYTF
.,TRBJ1-1,once,TRBV5-6,TGTGCCAGCAGCTCAATGCTGGGTACTGAAGCTTTCTTT,CASSSMLGTEAFF
.,TRBJ2-7,.,TRBV5-4,TGTGCCAGCAGCCAAGACAGCCCAGGGACCCCCTACGAGCAGTACTTC,CASSQDSPGTPYEQYF
TRBD1,TRBJ1-3,.,TRBV6-1,TGTGCCAGCAATCTGGGACAGGGAGCTGGAAACACCATATATTTT,CASNLGQGAGNTIYF
.,TRBJ1-4,.,TRBV2,TGTGCCAGCAGTGAAGGGGTCGGCGGGGAAGAAAAACTGTTTTTT,CASSEGVGGEEKLFF